This entry lists 20 T cell receptor beta chains sequenced from one sample in a study of CD4 and CD8 cells across lung adenocarcinoma regions (dated by TCRdb to 2016 to 2019). Receptors were amplified or captured by PCR. The run used a HiSeq X Ten. TCRdb reran the public reads through fastp at Q25 and MiXCR, keeping productive beta chains. A single entry per CDR3 protein holds the most common genes and DNA from its merged rows. Within this sample are approximately 5,000 distinct CDR3 sequences, with 55% to 75% of them counted one time only. More than 15% of the sample rests with the top ten. Sequencing used CD4+ T cells from the center of a lung tumor. Reading the label with the study, this specimen's cell subset or site is: tumor center region. All receptors come from a male donor with lung adenocarcinoma. The CD4 and CD8 labels of this study may be unreliable.

This chain links TRBV29-1 with TRBJ2-3; 9 nucleotides agree with TRBD2. Germline V gives CDR1 SQVTM, CDR2 ANQGSEA. V trimming: 5 bases; J trimming: 3 bases; junction bases outside the gene matches: 6. This CDR3 region has 14 residues. The CDR3 DNA is TGCAGCGTTCGGCTAGCGGGAAGAACAGATACGCAGTATTTT. Encoded protein: CSVRLAGRTDTQYF.

V usage is TRBV6-1 and J usage is TRBJ2-7, with 9 bases lining up with TRBD2. CDR1 and CDR2 (germline): MNHNS, SASEGT. The CDR3 is made up of 16 amino acids. With V trimmed by 2 bases and J by 2 bases, 7 bases remained unmatched. The CDR3 DNA sequence: TGTGCCAGCAGTGAAAATATCGGACTAGCGACCTACGAGCAGTACTTC. Encoded protein: CASSENIGLATYEQYF.

This clonotype occurred once. V gene TRBV20-1 combines with J gene TRBJ2-3, with 8 bases aligning to TRBD2. In germline, CDR1 is DFQATT, CDR2 SNEGSKA (reference sequence). CDR3 length: 18 amino acids. Trimming took 5 bases from V and 2 from J; bases not matched to a gene: 18. DNA for the CDR3: TGCAGTGCTCCGCGGAGCGGGAGAGGGGGGCGGTACACAGATACGCAGTATTTT. Translating it yields CSAPRSGRGGRYTDTQYF.

V and J are TRBV12-3 or TRBV12-4 and TRBJ2-1; 12 bases are shared with TRBD2. The end of the DNA fits TRBJ2-5 better, so the J call may be wrong. The CDR3 is 15 residues long. The CDR3 sequence is CASSQGLAGQETQYF. In nucleotides, the CDR3 is TGTGCCAGCAGTCAGGGACTAGCGGGTCAAGAGACCCAGTACTTC.

The genes are TRBV6-1 and TRBJ1-1, with 8 positions matching TRBD1. Trimming cost V 6 bases and J 4 bases; bases outside gene matches: 7. The CDR3 has 14 residues. Germline V gene sequence: CDR1 MNHNS, CDR2 SASEGT. CDR3: CASSRSQGVTEAFF. DNA for the CDR3: TGTGCCAGCAGCCGCTCACAGGGGGTCACTGAAGCTTTCTTT.

The chain links TRBV3-1 to TRBJ2-1; TRBD2 is a possible D gene (5 bases). Germline V gene lookup returns CDR1 LGHDT and CDR2 YNNKEL (reference sequence). Trimming cost V 4 bases and J 8 bases, with 9 bases left between them. The CDR3 length is 12 residues. CDR3 sequence (DNA): TGTGCCAGCAGCCCTCAGAGGGATGAGCAGTTCTTC. Amino acid sequence: CASSPQRDEQFF.

The chain joins TRBV6-1 to TRBJ2-1; 10 bases map to TRBD2. The CDR3 contains 17 residues. CDR1 and CDR2 from the germline V gene are MNHNS and SASEGT. The V and J ends lost 7 bases and 1 base, in that order; junction bases with no gene match: 10. DNA for the CDR3: TGTGCCAGCAAGTCGCTAGCGGGAGCCCATTCCTACAATGAGCAGTTCTTC. Its translation: CASKSLAGAHSYNEQFF.

V gene TRBV6-1 combines with J gene TRBJ1-1; 10 nucleotides agree with TRBD1. Per the germline V gene, CDR1 is MNHNS and CDR2 is SASEGT. This CDR3 is 14 amino acids long. J lost 10 bases, V lost 6 bases, and 11 bases had no gene match. The CDR3 spells CASSPRRGQGRAFF. The DNA for the CDR3 is TGTGCCAGCAGCCCTAGAAGGGGACAGGGGAGAGCTTTCTTT.

By proportion, this clonotype is medium-sized (0.01 to 0.1%). The chain employs TRBV7-6 and TRBJ1-2, with D unresolved. V lost 6 bases, J lost 5 bases, and 13 bases lay in between. The CDR3 runs 13 residues. CDR1 SGHVS and CDR2 FNYEAQ come from the germline V gene. The CDR3 here is CASSQGSWYGYTF. The CDR3 bases are TGTGCCAGCAGTCAAGGCAGTTGGTATGGCTACACCTTC.

This chain connects TRBV7-2 to TRBJ2-7; TRBD2 is a possible D gene (6 bases). The CDR3 is 13 amino acids. V was clipped by 1 base and J by 4 bases, with 8 bases between them. Germline CDR1 reads SGHTA; CDR2 reads FQGNSA. The CDR3 DNA is TGTGCCAGCAGCTTAGGGGGGGAGTACGAGCAGTACTTC. It specifies CASSLGGEYEQYF.

By proportion, this clonotype is medium-sized (0.01 to 0.1%). The chain uses TRBV6-4 and TRBJ2-1; perhaps TRBD2 as D (6 bases). The CDR3 sequence is 13 residues long. V gave up 2 bases and J gave up 13 bases, with 15 bases separating them. CDR1 is MRHNA, CDR2 SNTAGT, per germline. CDR3 residues: CASSDTLSGRQFF. The DNA of the CDR3 is TGTGCCAGCAGTGACACGTTAAGCGGGCGCCAGTTCTTC.

In its sample, this clonotype was seen once. The chain is built from TRBV11-3 and TRBJ2-5, with D perhaps TRBD1 (5 bases). The last part of the DNA fits TRBJ2-7 better; the J call may be wrong. This CDR3 region has 15 residues. Germline V lookup: CDR1 SGHNT, CDR2 YENEEA. As DNA, the CDR3 is TGTGCCAGCAGCTTAGGTGTGCAGGGTCGCTACGAGCAGTACTTC. Protein product: CASSLGVQGRYEQYF.

The chain has TRBV6-1 and TRBJ2-1; 10 bases are shared with TRBD1. The CDR3 consists of 15 residues. Germline values: CDR1 MNHNS, CDR2 SASEGT. V gave up 5 bases and J gave up 6 bases; unmatched junction bases: 7. This chain's CDR3 is CASSPPRTGGNEQFF. CDR3 in DNA: TGTGCCAGCAGTCCCCCCAGGACAGGGGGCAATGAGCAGTTCTTC.

The V call is TRBV7-9, the J call TRBJ2-3; 9 positions match TRBD2. V lost 5 bases to trimming and J lost 8 bases; unmatched junction nucleotides: 5. This CDR3 spans 13 amino acids. CDR1 and CDR2 from the germline V gene are SEHNR and FQNEAQ (reference sequence). CDR3 sequence reads: CASSPGLATTQYF. For the CDR3, the DNA is TGTGCCAGCAGCCCGGGACTAGCAACTACGCAGTATTTT.

V gene TRBV4-2 combines with J gene TRBJ1-2, with 9 bases identical to TRBD1. Germline V gene sequence: CDR1 LGHNA, CDR2 YNFKEQ. This CDR3 spans 13 amino acids. Unmatched junction bases numbered 6, after V lost 6 bases and J lost 7 bases. DNA for the CDR3: TGTGCCAGCAGTGACAGGGGGATGGGTGGCTACACCTTC. It is translated as CASSDRGMGGYTF.

This clonotype turned up a few times. V is TRBV7-2 and J is TRBJ2-1, with D hard to call. V was trimmed by 5 bases and J by 0 bases, leaving 14 bases between them. Germline V lookup: CDR1 SGHTA, CDR2 FQGNSA. The CDR3 sequence is 16 residues long. CDR3 amino acids: CASSPWGGNSYNEQFF. CDR3 sequence (DNA): TGTGCCAGCAGCCCCTGGGGTGGGAACTCCTACAATGAGCAGTTCTTC.

The gene calls are TRBV6-1 and TRBJ2-1, with TRBD2 identical over 9 bases. Matching the DNA end better, TRBJ2-7 makes the J call doubtful. The germline gives CDR1 MNHNS, CDR2 SASEGT. The CDR3 runs to 15 residues. The CDR3: CASSEVRTSVDEQYF. The CDR3 DNA sequence: TGTGCCAGCAGTGAAGTAAGGACTAGCGTGGACGAGCAGTACTTC.

This chain joins TRBV7-8 and TRBJ2-5; 7 nucleotides line up with TRBD2. Germline V CDR1 and CDR2: SGHVS, FQNEAQ. The junction had 1 base not matched to a gene; V was cut back by 1 base and J by 5 bases. The CDR3 sequence is 13 residues long. Here the CDR3 reads CASSLVGGETQYF. Written as DNA, the CDR3 is TGTGCCAGCAGCTTAGTGGGGGGGGAGACCCAGTACTTC.

Points on this clonotype: An end of the junction does not agree with germline; a read error may underlie this. The rearrangement joins TRBV7-6 to TRBJ2-3; D ambiguous. This CDR3 is 11 amino acids long. CDR1 SGHVS and CDR2 FNYEAQ come from the germline V gene. The CDR3 DNA is TGTGGGAGCAGTGCCGGAGATACGCAGTATTTC. Amino acids: CGSSAGDTQYF.

The CDR3 spells CASTLRDRGHNEQFF. DNA of the CDR3: TGTGCCAGCACCCTCCGGGACAGGGGTCACAATGAGCAGTTCTTC. The chain employs TRBV6-1 and TRBJ2-1, with 10 bases lining up with TRBD1. The ends lost 7 bases at V and 5 bases at J; junction bases unmatched: 8. Looked up from germline, CDR1 is MNHNS and CDR2 is SASEGT. The CDR3 length is 15 residues.